This T cell receptor beta chain was identified during a study of Tregs in tolerant kidney transplant recipients. About this clone: The missing CDR3 end, 3 residues past where the read stops, is filled in from the germline J gene.

Method: immunoSEQ multiplex PCR; TCRdb's copy keeps in-frame clones and lacks some. The table gives roughly 34,000 clones; the top ten clones make up approximately 7.3% of it. CDR1 and CDR2 (germline): SGHAT, FQNNGV. CDR3 size: 13 residues. The sample was CD8+ T cells from blood, taken before the transplant. This receptor was taken from a human donor who received a combined kidney and bone marrow transplant. This chain links TRBV11-2 with TRBJ1-2, with TRBD1 identical over 7 bases. CDR3 DNA, as far as it was read: TGTGCCATACCGGACAGGAGATTTACAGGC. It codes for CAIPDRRFTG. The complete CDR3 protein is CAIPDRRFTGYTF.